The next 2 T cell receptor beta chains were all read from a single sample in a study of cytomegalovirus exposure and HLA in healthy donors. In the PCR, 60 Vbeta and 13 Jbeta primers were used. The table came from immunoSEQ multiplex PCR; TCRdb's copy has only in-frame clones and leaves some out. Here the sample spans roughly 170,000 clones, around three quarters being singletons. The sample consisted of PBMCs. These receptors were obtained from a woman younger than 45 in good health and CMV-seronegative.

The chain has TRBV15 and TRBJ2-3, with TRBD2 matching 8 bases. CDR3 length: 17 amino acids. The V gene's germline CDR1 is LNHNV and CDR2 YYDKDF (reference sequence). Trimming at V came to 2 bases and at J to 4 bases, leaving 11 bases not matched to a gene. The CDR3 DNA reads TGTGCCACCAGCAGACAACGGAGCGGGAGACGCGCAGATACGCAGTATTTT. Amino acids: CATSRQRSGRRADTQYF.

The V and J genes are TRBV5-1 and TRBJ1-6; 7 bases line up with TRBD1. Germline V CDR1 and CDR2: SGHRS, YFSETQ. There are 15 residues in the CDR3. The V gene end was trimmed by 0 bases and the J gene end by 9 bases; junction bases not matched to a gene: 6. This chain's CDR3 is CASSLVGRGSSPLHF. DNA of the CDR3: TGCGCCAGCAGCTTGGTGGGCAGGGGGAGTTCACCCCTCCACTTT.